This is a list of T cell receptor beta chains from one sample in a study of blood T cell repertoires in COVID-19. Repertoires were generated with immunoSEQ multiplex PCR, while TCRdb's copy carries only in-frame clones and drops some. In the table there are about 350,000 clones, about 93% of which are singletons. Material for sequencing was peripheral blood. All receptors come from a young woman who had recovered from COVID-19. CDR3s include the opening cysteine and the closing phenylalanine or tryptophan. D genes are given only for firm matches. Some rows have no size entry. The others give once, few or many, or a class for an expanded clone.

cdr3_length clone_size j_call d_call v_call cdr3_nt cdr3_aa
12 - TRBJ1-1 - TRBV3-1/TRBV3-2 TGTGCCAGCAGCGATCGACAGATTGAAGCTTTCTTT CASSDRQIEAFF
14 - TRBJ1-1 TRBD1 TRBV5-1 TGCGCCAGCAGCCCGGGGACAGCGAACACTGAAGCTTTCTTT CASSPGTANTEAFF
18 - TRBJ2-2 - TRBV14 TGTGCCAGCAGCCATTCCGACAGTACCTCCTTGTACACCGGGGAGCTGTTTTTT CASSHSDSTSLYTGELFF
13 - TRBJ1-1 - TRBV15 TGTGCCACCTCCGCGGTCATGAACACTGAAGCTTTCTTT CATSAVMNTEAFF
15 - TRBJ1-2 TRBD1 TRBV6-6 TGTGCCAGCACCGTTGTCCCGGGACAGGGGTATGGCTACACCTTC CASTVVPGQGYGYTF
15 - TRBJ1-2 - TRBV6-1 TGTGCCAGCAGTGAAGACTTAGGGGATATCAATGGCTACACCTTC CASSEDLGDINGYTF
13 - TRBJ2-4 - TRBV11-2 TGTGCCAGCAGCTCCCTAGCCAAAAACATTCAGTACTTC CASSSLAKNIQYF
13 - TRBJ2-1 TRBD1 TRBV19 TGTGCCAGTAGTCCGGACAGGATCAATGAGCAGTTCTTC CASSPDRINEQFF
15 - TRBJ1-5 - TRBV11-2 TGTGCCAGCAGCTGGGGGGTAAATAGCAATCAGCCCCAGCATTTT CASSWGVNSNQPQHF
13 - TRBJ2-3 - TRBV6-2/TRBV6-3 TGTGCCAGCAGTTCCAGGGGAGTCGATACGCAGTATTTT CASSSRGVDTQYF
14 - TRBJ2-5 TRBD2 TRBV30 TGTGCCTGGACACCAACTAGCGCCCAAGAGACCCAGTACTTC CAWTPTSAQETQYF
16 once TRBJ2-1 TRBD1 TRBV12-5 TGTGCTAGTGGTTTGGCAGGACAGGGAGCCTACAATGAGCAGTTCTTC CASGLAGQGAYNEQFF
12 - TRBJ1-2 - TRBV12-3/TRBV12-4 TGTGCCAGCAGTTTAGGCCCCAAGCTTGACACCTTC CASSLGPKLDTF
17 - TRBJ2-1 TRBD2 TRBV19 TGTGCCAGTCGGGCAAGGGCTAGCGGGACTGGTTACAATGAGCAGTTCTTC CASRARASGTGYNEQFF
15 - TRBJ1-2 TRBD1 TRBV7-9 TGTGCCAGCAGTTTATTCCCGAGGGGGCTGCAAGGCTACACCTTC CASSLFPRGLQGYTF
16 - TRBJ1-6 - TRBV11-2 TGTGCCAGCAGCCCCTCTTTTGCGCAGGAGGACTCACCCCTCCACTTT CASSPSFAQEDSPLHF
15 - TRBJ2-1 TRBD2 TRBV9 TGTGCCAGCAGCCCCCGACTAGCCCTATACAATGAGCAGTTCTTC CASSPRLALYNEQFF